Each of the 26 T cell receptor beta chains below was sequenced from the same sample in a study of T cells in women clearing cervical HPV infection. The repertoire was sequenced with immunoSEQ multiplex PCR; TCRdb's copy has only in-frame clones and lacks some. In total, the table holds tens of thousands of clones. The sequenced material came from blood buffy coat. These receptors came from a woman between 18 and 70 years old with a cervical HPV16 infection that either progressed to CIN3+ or cleared (not recorded which).

As to this clone: The read gets to within 3 residues of the CDR3 end, and the germline J gene fills in the rest. The V call is TRBV2, the J call TRBJ2-1; 10 positions match TRBD2. Per germline, CDR1 SNHLY and CDR2 FYNNEI. The CDR3 is made up of 15 amino acids. V lost 7 bases, J lost 0 bases, and 3 bases stayed unmatched. The part of the CDR3 DNA that was read is TGTGCCAGCAAAGGACTAGCGGCCTCCTACAATGAG. It codes for CASKGLAASYNE. In full, the CDR3 reads CASKGLAASYNEQFF.

Regarding this clone: Read coverage stops 3 residues before the CDR3 terminus; the germline J gene supplies the remainder. The V call is TRBV19, the J call TRBJ1-3; no definite D call. The CDR3 is made up of 14 amino acids. V was clipped by 7 bases and J by 0 bases, with 10 bases between them. Germline V gene lookup returns CDR1 LNHDA and CDR2 SQIVND (reference sequence). CDR3 protein: CASKEQHSGNTIYF. The CDR3 bases that were read are TGTGCCAGTAAGGAACAGCACTCTGGAAACACC.

Regarding this clone: The missing CDR3 end, 3 residues past where the read stops, is filled in from the germline J gene. V gene TRBV15 combines with J gene TRBJ2-1; TRBD2 agrees at 10 bases. Looked up from germline, CDR1 is LNHNV and CDR2 is YYDKDF (reference sequence). The J segment lost 9 bases and the V segment lost 5 bases, leaving 4 bases of the junction unmatched. The CDR3 spans 13 residues. CDR3: CATSASGSREQFF. The CDR3 DNA, read in part, is TGTGCCACCAGCGCTAGCGGGAGTCGTGAG. Full variable domain (outside the CDR3, taken from reference TRBV15 and TRBJ2-1): DAMVIQNPRYQVTQFGKPVTLSCSQTLNHNVMYWYQQKSSQAPKLLFHYYDKDFNNEADTPDNFQSRRPNTSFCFLDIRSPGLGDTAMYLCATSASGSREQFFGPGTRLTVL.

Concerning this clone: The read terminates 3 residues before the CDR3 end, so the remaining end is supplied by the germline J gene. The V call is TRBV15, the J call TRBJ2-5, with 10 nucleotides matching TRBD2. Germline lookup yields CDR1 LNHNV and CDR2 YYDKDF (reference sequence). The ends lost 6 bases at V and 5 bases at J; junction bases unmatched: 9. CDR3 length equals 15 residues. Partial CDR3 DNA: TGTGCCACCAGTCTGGCCCTAGCGGGAGATGAGACC. This translates into CATSLALAGDET. From start to end, the CDR3 is CATSLALAGDETQYF.

Partial CDR3 DNA: TGTGCCAGCAGCTTAGAGAGCGGTCAGCCC. Residues: CASSLESGQP. The whole CDR3 region reads CASSLESGQPQHF. The rearrangement uses TRBV7-9 and TRBJ1-5, with D unclear. The read halts 3 residues ahead of the CDR3 end, with the missing end drawn from the germline J gene. Deletions cut 1 base from V and 6 bases from J, with 7 bases between. The CDR3 covers 13 residues. CDR1 is SEHNR and CDR2 is FQNEAQ in the germline V gene (reference sequence). Together with reference TRBV7-9 and TRBJ1-5, the CDR3 gives the full variable domain: DTGVSQNPRHKITKRGQNVTFRCDPISEHNRLYWYRQTLGQGPEFLTYFQNEAQLEKSRLLSDRFSAERPKGSFSTLEIQRTEQGDSAMYLCASSLESGQPQHFGDGTRLSIL.

As for this clone: The sequence runs out 3 residues before the end of the CDR3; the remainder is reconstructed from the germline J gene. The chain carries TRBV5-4 and TRBJ2-4; D not certain. CDR3 length: 12 residues. V lost 5 bases and J 3 bases, leaving 6 bases between the germline ends. CDR1 is SGHNT and CDR2 is YYREEE in the germline V gene (reference sequence). The CDR3 sequence is CASSLDKNIQYF. The DNA read from the CDR3 is TGTGCCAGCAGTTTAGACAAAAACATT.

Comment on this clone: Read coverage stops 3 residues before the CDR3 terminus; the germline J gene supplies the remainder. The genes are TRBV6-2 or TRBV6-3 and TRBJ1-3; a weak D match, TRBD1 (5 bases). The CDR3 has 16 residues. Trimming took 2 bases from V and 0 from J, leaving 11 bases between them. Germline-derived CDR1 and CDR2 are MNHEY and SVGEGT. The CDR3 sequence is CASSYGHIISGNTIYF. CDR3 DNA (partial): TGTGCCAGCAGTTACGGACACATAATCTCTGGAAACACC.

In regard to this clone: The read terminates 3 residues ahead of where the CDR3 ends, so the germline J gene completes it. The gene calls are TRBV18 and TRBJ2-3; perhaps TRBD2 as D (7 bases). This CDR3 comprises 15 residues. V lost 3 bases, J lost 2 bases, and 12 bases lay in between. Germline assignment: CDR1 KGHSH and CDR2 LQKENI. CDR3 DNA, as far as it was read: TGTGCCAGCTCACCCCGGGGGGCCCCCACAGATACG. Its protein product is CASSPRGAPTDT. The entire CDR3 is CASSPRGAPTDTQYF.

Turning to this clone: The CDR3 end is not reached by the read, which stops 3 residues before it; the germline J gene fills it in. The chain combines TRBV5-1 with TRBJ1-2; TRBD1 agrees at 7 bases. Unmatched junction bases numbered 5, after V lost 4 bases and J lost 5 bases. Germline CDR1 and CDR2: SGHRS and YFSETQ. CDR3 length: 13 amino acids. CDR3 bases read: TGCGCCAGCAGCGACAGGGTTGAATATGGC. Translating gives CASSDRVEYG. The whole CDR3 region reads CASSDRVEYGYTF.

Concerning this clone itself: With the read ending 3 residues before the CDR3 end, the germline J gene is used to fill in that end. This chain uses TRBV6-4 with TRBJ1-6, with a possible D match to TRBD1 (6 bases). The CDR3 has 16 residues. Germline-derived CDR1 and CDR2 are MRHNA and SNTAGT. Deletions cut 3 bases from V and 1 base from J, with 10 bases between. This CDR3 is CASSDWDTSYNSPLHF. The part of the CDR3 DNA that was read is TGTGCCAGCAGTGATTGGGACACGTCCTATAATTCACCC.

A word on this clone: The read terminates 3 residues ahead of where the CDR3 ends, so the germline J gene completes it. V gene TRBV19 combines with J gene TRBJ1-6; 9 nucleotides align to TRBD1. Germline-derived CDR1 and CDR2 are LNHDA and SQIVND (reference sequence). The trim removed 3 bases at V and 7 bases at J, leaving 10 bases unmatched. CDR3 length: 17 residues. The DNA read from the CDR3 is TGTGCCAGTAGTATGGAAATGGGACAGGGAGTAAATTCACCC. The encoded protein is CASSMEMGQGVNSP. The whole CDR3 protein reads CASSMEMGQGVNSPLHF.

A word on this clone: Coverage ceases 3 residues before the CDR3 finishes, and the germline J gene fills in the end. The rearrangement uses TRBV19 and TRBJ2-1, with TRBD2 matching over 12 bases. The trim removed 1 base at V and 0 bases at J, leaving 10 bases unmatched. The CDR3 sequence is 20 residues long. CDR1 and CDR2 from the germline V gene are LNHDA and SQIVND (reference sequence). CDR3 region: CASSIVGTSGSYSSYNEQFF. The CDR3 DNA, read in part, is TGTGCCAGTAGTATAGTTGGGACTAGCGGGTCCTATAGCTCCTACAATGAG. The variable domain in full, completed from reference TRBV19 and TRBJ2-1, reads DGGITQSPKYLFRKEGQNVTLSCEQNLNHDAMYWYRQDPGQGLRLIYYSQIVNDFQKGDIAEGYSVSREKKESFPLTVTSAQKNPTAFYLCASSIVGTSGSYSSYNEQFFGPGTRLTVL.

The DNA read from the CDR3 is TGTGCCAGCAGTGAAGCGACAGGAAATGGCAATCAGCCC. As protein: CASSEATGNGNQP. Given in full, the CDR3 is CASSEATGNGNQPQHF. The gene calls are TRBV6-1 and TRBJ1-5; possible D gene TRBD1, 6 bases. The read terminates 3 residues before the CDR3 end, so the remaining end is supplied by the germline J gene. Trimming left V 0 bases short and J 2 bases short, with 11 bases between. The CDR3 is made up of 16 amino acids. In germline, CDR1 is MNHNS, CDR2 SASEGT.

In regard to this clone: The read halts 3 residues ahead of the CDR3 end, with the missing end drawn from the germline J gene. V usage is TRBV7-9 and J usage is TRBJ2-7, with 9 positions matching TRBD2. Germline V CDR1 and CDR2: SEHNR, FQNEAQ (reference sequence). V was clipped by 8 bases and J by 6 bases; unmatched bases: 8. The CDR3 extends over 13 amino acids. The chain's CDR3 is CASGGSGSGEQYF. CDR3 DNA (partial): TGTGCCAGCGGTGGTAGCGGGAGCGGCGAG.

Worth noting for this clone: The read gets to within 3 residues of the CDR3 end, and the germline J gene fills in the rest. The chain couples TRBV10-3 to TRBJ1-2, with a possible D match to TRBD1 (5 bases). V was cut by 7 bases and J by 4 bases, with 10 bases left in between. Germline V gene data show CDR1 as ENHRY and CDR2 as SYGVKD. This CDR3 contains 12 residues. The DNA read from the CDR3 is TGTGCCATCAAAGACAGCAGCTATGGC. Protein product: CAIKDSSYG. The CDR3 as a whole reads CAIKDSSYGYTF.

On this clone itself: The read ends 3 residues before the CDR3 terminus; that terminus is restored from the germline J gene. The genes are TRBV29-1 and TRBJ1-1, with D maybe TRBD1 (6 bases). Trimming cost V 1 base and J 3 bases, with 15 bases left between them. Germline-derived CDR1 and CDR2 are SQVTM and ANQGSEA. This CDR3 is built from 15 residues. The CDR3 is CSVEGVGGADTEAFF. Incomplete CDR3 DNA: TGCAGCGTTGAAGGGGTTGGGGGGGCCGACACTGAA.

With respect to this clone: The observed sequence ends 3 residues before the CDR3 terminus, with the missing tail filled in from the germline J gene. The chain carries TRBV7-9 and TRBJ1-2; 7 nucleotides line up with TRBD1. Germline loops: CDR1 SEHNR, CDR2 FQNEAQ (reference sequence). Losses at the gene ends were 5 bases for V and 3 bases for J; bases not matched to a gene: 9. The CDR3 spans 15 residues. The CDR3 bases that were read are TGTGCCAGCAGCGAATGGACAGGCCTGTACTATGGC. As protein: CASSEWTGLYYG. The full CDR3 protein reads CASSEWTGLYYGYTF.

As to this clone: The germline gene is not matched at one end of the junction; a read error may be the cause. The CDR3 goes on 3 residues after the read ends, and that part is filled in from the germline J gene. This chain links TRBV4-2 with TRBJ1-4; 9 nucleotides agree with TRBD1. The CDR3 extends over 15 amino acids. The germline gives CDR1 LGHNA, CDR2 YNFKEQ. The CDR3 sequence: CASSQFPGTGEKLFF. The CDR3 bases that were read are TGCGCCAGCAGCCAATTTCCCGGGACAGGGGAAAAA.

Concerning this clone: The CDR3 goes on 3 residues after the read ends, and that part is filled in from the germline J gene. The chain links TRBV7-3 to TRBJ2-5, with 15 bases that match TRBD2. The CDR3 is made up of 16 amino acids. CDR1 and CDR2 from the germline V gene are SGHTA and FQGTGA. Losses at the gene ends were 5 bases for V and 2 bases for J; bases not matched to a gene: 3. The CDR3 region is CASSTGLAGGQETQYF. CDR3 DNA, as far as it was read: TGTGCCAGCAGCACGGGACTAGCGGGGGGACAAGAGACC.

Comment on this clone: Read coverage stops 3 residues before the CDR3 terminus; the germline J gene supplies the remainder. The chain uses TRBV5-6 and TRBJ2-7; D is possibly TRBD1 (6 bases). The V end lost 4 bases, the J end lost 5 bases, and 19 bases lay between the germline ends. The CDR3 has 15 amino acids. Germline CDR1 and CDR2: SGHDT and YYEEEE. Partial CDR3 DNA: TGTGCCAGCAGCCCGAGTGGACAGCCCCCGCACGAG. Its protein is CASSPSGQPPHE. The entire CDR3 protein is CASSPSGQPPHEQYF.

Of note for this clone: The sequence runs out 3 residues before the end of the CDR3; the remainder is reconstructed from the germline J gene. The chain has TRBV19 and TRBJ1-2; a possible D gene is TRBD1 (5 bases). CDR3 length: 15 residues. From germline, CDR1 is LNHDA and CDR2 SQIVND (reference sequence). CDR3 protein: CASASGGSSYNDYTF. The CDR3 bases that were read are TGTGCCAGCGCTAGCGGGGGGAGCTCCTACAATGAC. Looking up the rest from reference TRBV19 and TRBJ1-2 gives the full variable domain: DGGITQSPKYLFRKEGQNVTLSCEQNLNHDAMYWYRQDPGQGLRLIYYSQIVNDFQKGDIAEGYSVSREKKESFPLTVTSAQKNPTAFYLCASASGGSSYNDYTFGSGTRLTVV.

As to this clone: The CDR3 end is not reached by the read, which stops 3 residues before it; the germline J gene fills it in. The chain combines TRBV18 with TRBJ2-7; TRBD2 might be the D (6 bases). The CDR3 runs 15 residues. Trimming stripped 2 bases from V and 5 bases from J, with 16 bases between. Germline CDR1 and CDR2: KGHSH and LQKENI. The CDR3 DNA, read in part, is TGTGCCAGCTCACCAACGTCCGCACGGGGGAACGAG. Translating gives CASSPTSARGNE. The full CDR3 sequence reads CASSPTSARGNEQYF.

As for this clone: The CDR3 extends 3 residues past the end of the read, so its final part is completed from the germline J gene. V usage is TRBV5-1 and J usage is TRBJ2-3; 9 positions agree with TRBD2. V gave up 0 bases and J gave up 5 bases; unmatched junction bases: 4. The CDR3 length is 15 residues. The germline gives CDR1 SGHRS, CDR2 YFSETQ. CDR3 DNA, as far as it was read: TGCGCCAGCAGCTTGGGACTAGCGGATAGAGATACG. This sequence encodes CASSLGLADRDT. The entire CDR3 is CASSLGLADRDTQYF.

A note on this clone: The CDR3 end falls 3 residues outside the read, so it is completed with the germline J gene. The rearrangement joins TRBV19 to TRBJ2-3, with TRBD2 matching 12 bases. The V segment lost 5 bases and the J segment 0 bases; nucleotides outside the gene matches: 12. The germline V gene has CDR1 LNHDA and CDR2 SQIVND (reference sequence). The CDR3 is made up of 19 amino acids. The covered CDR3 bases are TGTGCCAGTAGTTGGGCTAGCGGGGGGGGAAAACATAGCACAGATACG. Amino acids: CASSWASGGGKHSTDT. The full CDR3 is CASSWASGGGKHSTDTQYF.

Notes on this clone: With the read ending 3 residues before the CDR3 end, the germline J gene is used to fill in that end. This rearrangement joins TRBV20-1 to TRBJ1-3, with D hard to call. The CDR3 consists of 13 residues. V was clipped by 6 bases and J by 0 bases, with 9 bases between them. Germline assignment: CDR1 DFQATT and CDR2 SNEGSKA (reference sequence). The CDR3 bases that were read are TGCAGTGCCGCCAGAGTCTCTGGAAACACC. Amino acids: CSAARVSGNT. The entire CDR3 sequence reads CSAARVSGNTIYF.

Worth noting for this clone: The observed sequence ends 3 residues before the CDR3 terminus, with the missing tail filled in from the germline J gene. The chain carries TRBV10-3 and TRBJ2-7, with 7 bases fitting TRBD2. The CDR3 has 14 amino acids. Germline V gives CDR1 ENHRY, CDR2 SYGVKD. J lost 5 bases, V lost 6 bases, and 10 bases had no gene match. CDR3 sequence reads: CAIRVSGEGDEQYF. The covered CDR3 bases are TGTGCCATCAGGGTTTCGGGGGAGGGCGACGAG.